These 27 T cell receptor beta chains share one sample of origin, sequenced in a study of Ad26.COV2.S vaccination and SARS-CoV-2 variants. Sample treatment: 15 to 20 received Ad26.COV2.S at low or high dose, single or two shots; 5 received placebo; per-sample allocation not given. Collection of the samples took place on day 63 after the first injection of vaccine or placebo. TCRdb's table, derived via immunoSEQ multiplex PCR, lists solely in-frame clones and lacks some. Here the sample spans approximately 410,000 clones, roughly 90% being singletons. The sample here was peripheral blood, taken in a trial of Ad26.COV2.S vaccine versus placebo. The source is a person aged 18-60 years who received the Ad26.COV2.S COVID-19 vaccine or a placebo.

The J gene is TRBJ1-6, the V gene TRBV28, with TRBD1 matching over 10 bases. Germline CDR1 MDHEN, CDR2 SYDVKM. CDR3 length: 13 residues. After removal of 4 bases from V and 12 bases from J, the junction contained 3 bases not matched to a gene. Here the CDR3 DNA reads TGTGCCAGCAGTTCCGGGACAGGGGTACCCCTCCACTTT. This encodes CASSSGTGVPLHF.

This clone was counted a single time. The chain employs TRBV7-3 and TRBJ2-7; D might be TRBD1 (7 bases). V was shortened by 5 bases and J by 4 bases, with 18 bases between the two germline ends. Germline CDR1 SGHTA, CDR2 FQGTGA. The CDR3 contains 15 residues. The CDR3 loop reads CASSPQGGAAYEQYF. DNA of the CDR3: TGTGCCAGCAGCCCCCAGGGGGGCGCGGCGTACGAGCAGTACTTC.

The rearrangement links TRBV6-5 to TRBJ1-5, with TRBD1 identical over 7 bases. The CDR3 is made up of 14 amino acids. CDR1 and CDR2 (germline): MNHEY, SVGAGI. V gave up 4 bases and J gave up 7 bases; unmatched junction bases: 7. In nucleotides, the CDR3 is TGTGCCAGCAGTTCCGACAGGGCGGTGCAGCCCCAGCATTTT. Protein: CASSSDRAVQPQHF.

The V gene is TRBV3-1 (or the pseudogene TRBV3-2), the J gene TRBJ1-5; a possible D gene is TRBD1 (6 bases). In germline, CDR1 is LGHDT, CDR2 YNNKEL (reference sequence). Between the trimmed V and J ends, which lost 5 bases and 0 bases, there was a span of 11 bases. This CDR3 spans 15 amino acids. Here the CDR3 DNA reads TGTGCCAGCAGCAGCGGGACACATAGCAATCAGCCCCAGCATTTT. It codes for CASSSGTHSNQPQHF.

V gene TRBV28 combines with J gene TRBJ2-3; TRBD2 aligns across 9 bases. The V segment lost 3 bases and the J segment 4 bases; nucleotides outside the gene matches: 5. This CDR3 is 15 amino acids long. Germline V gene data show CDR1 as MDHEN and CDR2 as SYDVKM. The CDR3 region has the DNA TGTGCCAGCAGTTTTAGCGGGGGCTGGTCAGATACGCAGTATTTT. Translated: CASSFSGGWSDTQYF. Together with reference TRBV28 and TRBJ2-3, the CDR3 gives the full variable domain: DVKVTQSSRYLVKRTGEKVFLECVQDMDHENMFWYRQDPGLGLRLIYFSYDVKMKEKGDIPEGYSVSREKKERFSLILESASTNQTSMYLCASSFSGGWSDTQYFGPGTRLTVL.

V is TRBV9 and J is TRBJ1-1, with TRBD1 matching over 7 bases. This CDR3 has 15 residues. The J segment lost 4 bases and the V segment lost 5 bases, leaving 11 bases of the junction unmatched. Germline CDR1 is SGDLS and CDR2 is YYNGEE. CDR3 amino acids: CASSVRDRAFTEAFF. The CDR3 DNA is TGTGCCAGCAGTGTGAGGGACAGAGCTTTCACTGAAGCTTTCTTT.

The V and J genes are TRBV5-1 and TRBJ2-3, with 10 bases identical to TRBD2. The CDR3 covers 16 residues. With 2 bases clipped from V and 0 bases from J, the junction kept 3 bases outside the gene matches. Per germline, CDR1 SGHRS and CDR2 YFSETQ. CDR3 sequence reads: CASSLAGGRSTDTQYF. The CDR3, as DNA: TGCGCCAGCAGCTTAGCGGGGGGGCGTAGCACAGATACGCAGTATTTT.

This rearrangement joins TRBV7-8 to TRBJ2-6, with 7 nucleotides matching TRBD1. This CDR3 is 17 amino acids long. After removal of 5 bases from V and 0 bases from J, the junction contained 7 bases not matched to a gene. The germline CDR1 and CDR2 sequences are SGHVS and FQNEAQ. The CDR3 protein is CASSPRDRSSGANVLTF. The CDR3 DNA follows: TGTGCCAGCAGCCCCCGGGACAGAAGCTCTGGGGCCAACGTCCTGACTTTC.

The rearrangement joins TRBV19 to TRBJ2-2; D call uncertain. The CDR3 sequence is 13 residues long. Germline lookup yields CDR1 LNHDA and CDR2 SQIVND (reference sequence). Trimming cost V 7 bases and J 10 bases, with 16 bases left between them. CDR3 in amino acids: CASTSIRREELFF. CDR3 DNA: TGTGCCAGTACCTCAATCCGAAGGGAGGAGCTGTTTTTT.

The J gene is TRBJ2-5, the V gene TRBV5-1; a possible D gene is TRBD2 (6 bases). V was shortened by 1 base and J by 4 bases, with 8 bases between the two germline ends. CDR1 and CDR2 (germline): SGHRS, YFSETQ. There are 13 residues in the CDR3. CDR3 DNA: TGCGCCAGCAGCTTGCCCGGGAGAGAGACCCAGTACTTC. It specifies CASSLPGRETQYF. The full variable domain, its missing parts supplied by reference TRBV5-1 and TRBJ2-5, is KAGVTQTPRYLIKTRGQQVTLSCSPISGHRSVSWYQQTPGQGLQFLFEYFSETQRNKGNFPGRFSGRQFSNSRSEMNVSTLELGDSALYLCASSLPGRETQYFGPGTRLLVL.

V usage is TRBV29-1 and J usage is TRBJ2-7; D unclear. Trimming cost V 4 bases and J 1 base, with 5 bases left between them. The germline CDR1 and CDR2 sequences are SQVTM and ANQGSEA. The CDR3 is 11 residues long. The chain's CDR3 is CSVVGSYEQYF. The DNA of the CDR3 is TGCAGCGTTGTCGGATCCTACGAGCAGTACTTC.

The gene calls are TRBV5-1 and TRBJ2-3; D is tentatively TRBD1 or TRBD2 (5 bases each). This CDR3 has 18 residues. V was clipped by 0 bases and J by 1 base, with 18 bases between them. Germline-derived CDR1 and CDR2 are SGHRS and YFSETQ. The CDR3 loop is CASSLAELGAGGTDTQYF. CDR3 nucleotides: TGCGCCAGCAGCTTGGCGGAACTAGGGGCGGGCGGCACAGATACGCAGTATTTT.

This clone was picked up a small number of times. The CDR3 region is CASSQRNTIYF. The CDR3 nucleotides are TGCGCCAGCAGTCAAAGAAACACCATATATTTT. The J gene is TRBJ1-3, the V gene TRBV23-1, with unresolved D. TRBV23-1 is an ORF, and what it does is uncertain. The V and J ends lost 2 bases and 5 bases respectively, with 1 base between them. The CDR3 contains 11 residues.

The V gene is TRBV5-1, the J gene TRBJ2-2, with D tentatively TRBD1 or TRBD2 (5 bases each). V was trimmed by 6 bases and J by 0 bases, leaving 12 bases between them. CDR1 and CDR2 from the germline V gene are SGHRS and YFSETQ. This CDR3 is built from 15 residues. The CDR3 DNA reads as TGCGCCAGCACCTCCGGGGCCTCGAACACCGGGGAGCTGTTTTTT. It yields the protein CASTSGASNTGELFF.

V and J are TRBV3-1 (or the pseudogene TRBV3-2) and TRBJ2-2, with 12 bases lining up with TRBD2. There are 17 residues in the CDR3. V was pared by 1 base and J by 2 bases, with 2 bases of the junction left unmatched. Germline CDR1 LGHDT, CDR2 YNNKEL (reference sequence). CDR3 sequence (DNA): TGTGCCAGCAGCCAAGGACTAGCGGGGGTTAACACCGGGGAGCTGTTTTTT. This translates into CASSQGLAGVNTGELFF.

The V gene is TRBV15, the J gene TRBJ1-1; no definite D call. V lost 5 bases to trimming and J lost 1 base, with 8 bases between them. Germline V lookup: CDR1 LNHNV, CDR2 YYDKDF (reference sequence). The CDR3 is 13 residues long. CDR3 sequence reads: CATSPWENTEAFF. The CDR3 DNA reads TGTGCCACCAGCCCTTGGGAGAACACTGAAGCTTTCTTT.

Worth noting for this clone: Other DNA sequences in the sample encode the same CDR3. The J gene is TRBJ1-5, the V gene TRBV12-3 or TRBV12-4, with D unclear. V lost 1 base and J 6 bases, leaving 7 bases between the germline ends. The CDR3 is 13 amino acids. The CDR3 protein is CASSLGGLQPQHF. CDR3 in DNA: TGTGCCAGCAGTTTAGGAGGCCTTCAGCCCCAGCATTTT.

This rearrangement joins TRBV6-5 to TRBJ1-1; D unclear. The CDR3 totals 14 residues. Deletions cut 6 bases from V and 2 bases from J, with 13 bases between. Germline CDR1 reads MNHEY; CDR2 reads SVGAGI. The CDR3 loop is CASSPGPANTEAFF. The CDR3 bases are TGTGCCAGCAGCCCCGGACCGGCTAACACTGAAGCTTTCTTT.

This rearrangement joins TRBV6-5 to TRBJ2-3; D possibly corresponds to TRBD2 (6 bases). CDR1 is MNHEY and CDR2 is SVGAGI in the germline V gene. Trimming cost V 2 bases and J 0 bases, with 12 bases left between them. CDR3 length equals 16 residues. The CDR3 here is CASSYVAGTSTDTQYF. In nucleotides, the CDR3 is TGTGCCAGCAGTTACGTGGCGGGGACTAGCACAGATACGCAGTATTTT.

The genes are TRBV7-6 and TRBJ2-5; TRBD1 agrees at 7 bases. V lost 5 bases to trimming and J lost 0 bases; unmatched junction nucleotides: 9. This CDR3 contains 16 residues. Germline V gives CDR1 SGHVS, CDR2 FNYEAQ. This CDR3 is CASSPLTGWNQETQYF. DNA of the CDR3: TGTGCCAGCAGCCCTCTGACAGGGTGGAACCAAGAGACCCAGTACTTC.

This rearrangement joins TRBV5-1 to TRBJ2-1; TRBD1 might be the D (5 bases). Trimming took 7 bases from V and 13 from J, leaving 21 bases between them. The CDR3 runs to 13 residues. Germline V lookup: CDR1 SGHRS, CDR2 YFSETQ. The CDR3 region is CASAPFEDGQQFF. As DNA, the CDR3 is TGCGCCAGCGCGCCGTTCGAGGACGGACAACAGTTCTTC.

This clone showed up just once. V and J are TRBV29-1 and TRBJ2-3, with 8 bases fitting TRBD1. In germline, CDR1 is SQVTM, CDR2 ANQGSEA. Trimming took 7 bases from V and 3 from J; bases not matched to a gene: 9. The CDR3 length is 14 residues. The CDR3 DNA follows: TGCAGCGCCCGTCAGGGGGCTAGAACAGATACGCAGTATTTT. This translates into CSARQGARTDTQYF.

The gene calls are TRBV19 and TRBJ1-4, with D unresolved. The CDR3 is made up of 14 amino acids. Germline V CDR1 and CDR2: LNHDA, SQIVND (reference sequence). V lost 7 bases and J lost 2, with 11 bases in between. DNA for the CDR3: TGTGCCAGTACCTTAGGCGCCACTAATGAAAAACTGTTTTTT. This gives the protein CASTLGATNEKLFF. The full variable domain, rest sourced from reference TRBV19 and TRBJ1-4, is DGGITQSPKYLFRKEGQNVTLSCEQNLNHDAMYWYRQDPGQGLRLIYYSQIVNDFQKGDIAEGYSVSREKKESFPLTVTSAQKNPTAFYLCASTLGATNEKLFFGSGTQLSVL.

This chain connects TRBV5-1 to TRBJ2-1, with D tentatively TRBD2 (6 bases). Trimming took 3 bases from V and 0 from J, leaving 10 bases between them. Germline V CDR1 and CDR2: SGHRS, YFSETQ. This CDR3 spans 15 amino acids. The CDR3 loop reads CASSSIGSSYNEQFF. The CDR3 nucleotides are TGCGCCAGCAGCTCTATCGGGAGCTCCTACAATGAGCAGTTCTTC.

CDR3: CASSVAGGPDTQYF. The CDR3 nucleotides read TGTGCCAGCAGCGTAGCGGGGGGGCCAGATACGCAGTATTTT. The gene calls are TRBV13 and TRBJ2-3; the match to TRBD2 covers 11 bases. Trimming removed 5 bases from V and 4 bases from J; junction bases left unmatched: 2. The CDR3 is 14 amino acids. The germline CDR1 and CDR2 sequences are PRHDT and FYEKMQ (reference sequence).

The chain combines TRBV5-6 with TRBJ1-2, with D possibly TRBD1 on 6 matching bases. Trimming removed 1 base from V and 6 bases from J, with 16 bases in between. Germline V gene lookup returns CDR1 SGHDT and CDR2 YYEEEE. The CDR3 is 15 amino acids. CDR3 in amino acids: CASSLSDRGHDGYTF. Here the CDR3 DNA reads TGTGCCAGCAGCTTGTCGGACCGGGGACATGATGGCTACACCTTC.

This chain's CDR3 is CASSLDGQGSEAFF. The CDR3 DNA reads TGTGCCAGCAGCTTGGACGGGCAGGGGTCTGAAGCTTTCTTT. This chain links TRBV5-6 with TRBJ1-1; weak D call: TRBD1 (6 bases). The length of the CDR3 is 14 residues. V lost 0 bases and J 6 bases, leaving 12 bases between the germline ends. CDR1 is SGHDT, CDR2 YYEEEE, per germline.